The 14 T cell receptor beta chains below were found in one sample sequenced in a study of early T cells in non-severe SARS-CoV-2 infection. TCRdb independently ran MiXCR on the 5' RACE reads; one entry per CDR3 protein. The repertoire holds 45,000 to 50,000 distinct CDR3 sequences, with under 7.5% as singletons. The sequencing here drew on whole blood, taken at baseline. These receptors all stem from an adult who was a healthcare worker with PCR-confirmed SARS-CoV-2 infection or an uninfected control (not recorded which).

The CDR3 DNA is TGTGCCAGCAGCCAAGATGCGGACCTCACAGATACGCAGTATTTT. Translating gives CASSQDADLTDTQYF. The chain uses TRBV3-2 and TRBJ2-3. TRBV3-2 constitutes a pseudogene. The CDR3 extends over 15 amino acids.

This clonotype was counted ten times or more. This chain connects TRBV10-3 to TRBJ2-3; D may correspond to TRBD1 or TRBD2 (5 bases each). V lost 0 bases to trimming and J lost 6 bases, with 22 bases between them. This CDR3 contains 18 residues. From germline, CDR1 is ENHRY and CDR2 SYGVKD. The CDR3 bases are TGTGCCATCAGTGAGTCCTCCTTAACGACGGGGCCCAGGGATACGCAGTATTTT. This encodes CAISESSLTTGPRDTQYF.

Ten or more counts support this clonotype. The genes are TRBV28 and TRBJ1-5, with D unclear. V lost 5 bases, J lost 5 bases, and 4 bases lay in between. The V gene's germline CDR1 is MDHEN and CDR2 SYDVKM. The CDR3 runs to 11 residues. The DNA for the CDR3 is TGTGCCAGCAGTACATATCAGCCCCAGCATTTT. Its protein is CASSTYQPQHF.

There are many counts of this clonotype. The J gene is TRBJ2-3, the V gene TRBV19; D may be TRBD2 (5 bases). The CDR3 is 11 amino acids. Germline V gene lookup returns CDR1 LNHDA and CDR2 SQIVND (reference sequence). The ends were cut back, 9 bases at V and 4 bases at J, with 8 bases in the middle. Here the CDR3 DNA reads TGTGCCAGCCGAGCGGCAGATACGCAGTATTTT. Residues: CASRAADTQYF.

This clonotype was counted a few times. The chain employs TRBV9 and TRBJ2-1; no definite D call. Trimming cost V 4 bases and J 10 bases, with 12 bases left between them. There are 12 residues in the CDR3. Germline V gene lookup returns CDR1 SGDLS and CDR2 YYNGEE. The CDR3 DNA reads TGTGCCAGCAGCCAGGAGAGTACGGAGCAGTTCTTC. Translation: CASSQESTEQFF.

This clonotype came up a few times. The CDR3 protein is CASSIRRAANEQYF. For the CDR3, the DNA is TGTGCCAGTAGTATCAGAAGGGCGGCCAACGAGCAGTACTTC. The chain combines TRBV19 with TRBJ2-7, with D uncertain. This CDR3 comprises 14 residues. Looked up from germline, CDR1 is LNHDA and CDR2 is SQIVND (reference sequence). Trimming shortened V by 3 bases and J by 5 bases, and 14 bases separated the two germline ends.

Many counts were recorded for this clonotype. The chain joins TRBV20-1 to TRBJ1-5; D may be TRBD1 (5 bases). Germline CDR1 DFQATT, CDR2 SNEGSKA (reference sequence). The CDR3 runs to 14 residues. Between the trimmed V and J ends, which lost 0 bases and 7 bases, there was a span of 13 bases. CDR3 nucleotide sequence: TGCAGTGCTAGAGATGGCGGGGCTGAACAGCCCCAGCATTTT. Translated, it gives CSARDGGAEQPQHF.

This clonotype was counted ten times or more. The chain couples TRBV20-1 to TRBJ2-7; D unclear. Trimming removed 5 bases at V and 3 bases at J, with 11 bases between. CDR3 length: 12 amino acids. Germline loops: CDR1 DFQATT, CDR2 SNEGSKA (reference sequence). The CDR3 sequence is CSAQEAVYEQYF. The CDR3 nucleotides are TGCAGTGCTCAAGAGGCAGTCTACGAGCAGTACTTC.

In its sample, this clonotype is medium-sized (0.01 to 0.1%). V and J are TRBV28 and TRBJ1-2; no firm D call. The CDR3 has 14 amino acids. V shed 7 bases and J shed 3 bases, with 15 bases lying between them. In germline, CDR1 is MDHEN, CDR2 SYDVKM. CDR3 amino acids: CASNGIPRDYGYTF. DNA of the CDR3: TGTGCCAGCAATGGCATCCCGAGGGACTATGGCTACACCTTC.

This clonotype was seen only a few times. The V and J genes are TRBV21-1 and TRBJ2-1; the D call in the table, TRBD1, was not verified against the DNA. TRBV21-1 is marked as a pseudogene. The CDR3 has 19 amino acids. For the CDR3, the DNA is TGTGCCAGCAGCAAAAGCAGGGGCACGGACGGATTCTCCTACAATGAGCAGTTCTTC. Protein sequence: CASSKSRGTDGFSYNEQFF.

The V and J genes are TRBV12-3 or TRBV12-4 and TRBJ2-5; D unclear. The CDR3 sequence is 13 residues long. The V end lost 7 bases, the J end lost 4 bases, and 13 bases lay between the germline ends. The CDR3 DNA follows: TGTGCCAGCACCGGCCCCGTGGTAGAGACCCAGTACTTC. Translated: CASTGPVVETQYF.

Many counts were recorded for this clonotype. V gene TRBV11-3 combines with J gene TRBJ2-2; D tentatively reads TRBD1 or TRBD2 (5 bases each). The CDR3 consists of 15 residues. Between the trimmed V and J ends, which lost 5 bases and 0 bases, there was a span of 10 bases. Germline V gene sequence: CDR1 SGHNT, CDR2 YENEEA. This CDR3 reads CASSVSGPNTGELFF. CDR3 DNA: TGTGCCAGCAGCGTATCGGGACCGAACACCGGGGAGCTGTTTTTT.

There are a few counts of this clonotype. The chain carries TRBV10-3 and TRBJ2-7; 14 positions match TRBD2. The germline V gene has CDR1 ENHRY and CDR2 SYGVKD. V was clipped by 4 bases and J by 4 bases; unmatched bases: 9. This CDR3 is 17 amino acids long. CDR3: CAISGGTSGSSGYEQYF. The DNA of the CDR3 is TGTGCCATCAGTGGCGGGACTAGCGGGAGTTCGGGTTACGAGCAGTACTTC.

To note about this clonotype: A read error may be the cause here, since a much bigger clone is one base away. The rearrangement uses TRBV5-4 and TRBJ1-1, with D unresolved. CDR3 length equals 12 residues. V lost 2 bases, J lost 3 bases, and 5 bases lay in between. The germline V gene has CDR1 SGHNT and CDR2 YYREEE (reference sequence). The CDR3 nucleotides are TGTGCCAGCAGCTTAGTGGACACTGAAGCTTTCTTT. Translated, it gives CASSLVDTEAFF.